This TCR beta chain was retrieved from a study of Ad26.COV2.S vaccination and SARS-CoV-2 variants. Findings and caveats of the study: Following vaccination, spike-specific CD8+ and CD4+ T cell responses reportedly exhibited substantial breadth. The TCR breadth and depth analyses may have produced an underestimate of total T cell responses.

Clones were read by immunoSEQ multiplex PCR, and TCRdb kept only the in-frame ones, dropping some. The sample consists of roughly 700,000 clones, 80% to 90% of them appearing once. For this clone: Its specificity is not known.

Treatment here: some 20 received Ad26.COV2.S at low or high dose, single or two shots; roughly five received placebo; per-sample allocation not given. The samples were gathered on day 63 after the first injection of vaccine or placebo. This person who donated was an adult of 18-55 years in Boston. The CDR3 extends over 13 amino acids. From germline, CDR1 is LNHDA and CDR2 SQIVND (reference sequence). V was pared by 0 bases and J by 10 bases, with 10 bases between. The sample in question was peripheral blood, obtained in a trial of Ad26.COV2.S vaccine versus placebo. The chain combines TRBV19 with TRBJ2-1; D is perhaps TRBD1 (5 bases). The origin of this receptor is a person aged 18-60 years who received the Ad26.COV2.S COVID-19 vaccine or a placebo. The CDR3 DNA sequence: TGTGCCAGTAGTATAGATTCGAGACAGGAGCAGTTCTTC. Translating gives CASSIDSRQEQFF.